This passage covers 9 T cell receptor beta chains from one sample sequenced in a study of T cell repertoires in cytomegalovirus infection. One entry per CDR3 protein, called by TCRdb with MiXCR from the reads. The sample carries approximately 500,000 distinct CDR3 sequences, approximately 15% recorded once. The sequenced material came from CD8+ T cells from PBMCs. The receptors were gathered from a human donor in good health (CMV status not recorded). Some clones in this sample may be carry-over from other donors' samples.

In this sample, this clonotype turned up many times. The chain employs TRBV11-2 and TRBJ2-7; TRBD1 aligns across 9 bases. With 5 bases clipped from V and 1 base from J, the junction kept 9 bases outside the gene matches. This CDR3 has 16 residues. The V gene's germline CDR1 is SGHAT and CDR2 FQNNGV. The chain's CDR3 is CASSPWDRVVSYEQYF. The CDR3 DNA is TGTGCCAGCAGCCCTTGGGACAGGGTAGTTTCCTACGAGCAGTACTTC.

There are many counts of this clonotype. The chain couples TRBV7-6 to TRBJ2-1, with D uncertain. V was shortened by 1 base and J by 7 bases, with 8 bases between the two germline ends. Germline V gene data show CDR1 as SGHVS and CDR2 as FNYEAQ. The CDR3 sequence is 13 residues long. DNA of the CDR3: TGTGCCAGCAGCTTAGTTGAGGAGAATGAGCAGTTCTTC. This encodes CASSLVEENEQFF.

In the case of this clonotype: As the CDR3 is not closed by the conserved phenylalanine or tryptophan, this likely results from a read error. The limits of the CDR3 on the DNA are not certain, so only TCRdb's listed CDR3 is given. The J gene is TRBJ2-1, the V gene TRBV28; the table gives TRBD1 as D, unverified against the DNA. The CDR3 region is 15 residues in length, termini included. Germline-derived CDR1 and CDR2 are MDHEN and SYDVKM. The CDR3 spells CASNWPAGSYNEQLL.

The genes are TRBV19 and TRBJ2-1, with a possible D match to TRBD1 (6 bases). The CDR3 sequence is 16 residues long. The germline V gene has CDR1 LNHDA and CDR2 SQIVND (reference sequence). With 5 bases removed from V and 6 bases from J, the gap between germline ends came to 20 bases. The CDR3 coding sequence is TGTGCCAGTAGTCTCCCCCGGGACAAAGTTTCCAATGAGCAGTTCTTC. It encodes CASSLPRDKVSNEQFF.

This clonotype showed up just a few times. This chain uses TRBV9 with TRBJ1-6, with D possibly being TRBD1 (6 bases). The CDR3 contains 14 residues. Germline V gene lookup returns CDR1 SGDLS and CDR2 YYNGEE. V dropped 4 bases and J dropped 6 bases, with 11 bases sitting between them. The CDR3 bases are TGTGCCAGCAGCCAGACAGGTTCTAATTCACCCCTCCACTTT. Translating it yields CASSQTGSNSPLHF.

Concerning this clonotype itself: This sequence may be a read error, since a much larger clone differs from it by one base. The chain has TRBV7-9 and TRBJ2-1, with D unclear. The CDR3 has 12 amino acids. Germline lookup yields CDR1 SEHNR and CDR2 FQNEAQ (reference sequence). V lost 3 bases to trimming and J lost 8 bases, with 8 bases between them. CDR3 region: CASSFKAHEQFF. The DNA for the CDR3 is TGTGCCAGCAGCTTTAAGGCTCATGAGCAGTTCTTC.

In its sample, this clonotype was seen many times. The chain joins TRBV27 to TRBJ1-6; the D is unclear. This CDR3 comprises 15 residues. CDR1 MNHEY and CDR2 SMNVEV come from the germline V gene (reference sequence). The V end was cut by 2 bases, the J end by 0 bases, with 5 bases between. CDR3 protein: CASSLENSYNSPLHF. The CDR3 nucleotides are TGTGCCAGCAGTTTAGAGAACTCCTATAATTCACCCCTCCACTTT.

Many counts were recorded for this clonotype. The chain uses TRBV7-9 and TRBJ2-2; D may be TRBD2 (5 bases). Trimming took 5 bases from V and 2 from J, leaving 15 bases between them. Germline V gene lookup returns CDR1 SEHNR and CDR2 FQNEAQ (reference sequence). The CDR3 covers 16 residues. This chain's CDR3 is CASSRPVAPNTGELFF. Written as DNA, the CDR3 is TGTGCCAGCAGCCGGCCCGTAGCGCCAAACACCGGGGAGCTGTTTTTT.

This clonotype was recorded many times. For the CDR3, the DNA is TGTGCCAGCAGCTCTAGCGGGGGGGCAACAGATACGCAGTATTTT. The encoded protein is CASSSSGGATDTQYF. V and J are TRBV7-3 and TRBJ2-3; 12 bases are shared with TRBD2. The trim removed 4 bases at V and 3 bases at J, leaving 2 bases unmatched. This CDR3 comprises 15 residues. Germline V CDR1 and CDR2: SGHTA, FQGTGA.